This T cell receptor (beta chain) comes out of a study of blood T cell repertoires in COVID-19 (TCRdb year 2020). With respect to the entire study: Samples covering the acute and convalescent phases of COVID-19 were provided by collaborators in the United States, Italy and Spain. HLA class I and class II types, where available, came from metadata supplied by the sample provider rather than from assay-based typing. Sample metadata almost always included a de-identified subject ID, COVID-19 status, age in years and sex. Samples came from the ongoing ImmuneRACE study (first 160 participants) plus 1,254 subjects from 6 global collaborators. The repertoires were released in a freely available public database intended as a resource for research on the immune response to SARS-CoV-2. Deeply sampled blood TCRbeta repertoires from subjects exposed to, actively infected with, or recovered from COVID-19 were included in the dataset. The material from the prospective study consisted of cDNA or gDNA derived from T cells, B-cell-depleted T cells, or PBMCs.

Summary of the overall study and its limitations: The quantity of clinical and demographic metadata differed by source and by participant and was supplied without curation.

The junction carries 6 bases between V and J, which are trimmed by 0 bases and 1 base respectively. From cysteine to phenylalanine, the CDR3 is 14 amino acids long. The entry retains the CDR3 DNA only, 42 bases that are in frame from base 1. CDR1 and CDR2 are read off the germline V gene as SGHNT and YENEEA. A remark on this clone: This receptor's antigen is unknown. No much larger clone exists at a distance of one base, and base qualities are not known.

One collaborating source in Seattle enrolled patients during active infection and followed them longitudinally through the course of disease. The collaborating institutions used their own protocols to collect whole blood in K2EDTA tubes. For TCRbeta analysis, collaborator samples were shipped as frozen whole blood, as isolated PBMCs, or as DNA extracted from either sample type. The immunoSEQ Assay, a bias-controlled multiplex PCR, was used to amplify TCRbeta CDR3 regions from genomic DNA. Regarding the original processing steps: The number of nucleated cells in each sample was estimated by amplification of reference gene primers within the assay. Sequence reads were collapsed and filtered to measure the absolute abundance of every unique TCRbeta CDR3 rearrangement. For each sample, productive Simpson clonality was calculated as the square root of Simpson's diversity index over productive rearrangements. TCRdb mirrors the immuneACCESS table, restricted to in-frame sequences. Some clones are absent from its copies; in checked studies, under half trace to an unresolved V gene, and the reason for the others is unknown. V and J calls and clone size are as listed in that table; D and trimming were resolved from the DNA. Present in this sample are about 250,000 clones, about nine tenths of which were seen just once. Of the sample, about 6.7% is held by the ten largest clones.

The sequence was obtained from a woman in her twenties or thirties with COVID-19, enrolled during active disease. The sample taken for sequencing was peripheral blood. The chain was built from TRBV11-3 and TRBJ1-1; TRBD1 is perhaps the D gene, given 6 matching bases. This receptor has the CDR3 CASSLEGGNTEAFF. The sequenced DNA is TGTGCCAGCAGCTTAGAAGGGGGGAACACTGAAGCTTTCTTT. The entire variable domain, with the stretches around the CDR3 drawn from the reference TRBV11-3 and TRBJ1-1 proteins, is EAGVVQSPRYKIIEKKQPVAFWCNPISGHNTLYWYLQNLGQGPELLIRYENEEAVDDSQLPKDRFSAERLKGVDSTLKIQPAELGDSAVYLCASSLEGGNTEAFFGQGTRLTVV.